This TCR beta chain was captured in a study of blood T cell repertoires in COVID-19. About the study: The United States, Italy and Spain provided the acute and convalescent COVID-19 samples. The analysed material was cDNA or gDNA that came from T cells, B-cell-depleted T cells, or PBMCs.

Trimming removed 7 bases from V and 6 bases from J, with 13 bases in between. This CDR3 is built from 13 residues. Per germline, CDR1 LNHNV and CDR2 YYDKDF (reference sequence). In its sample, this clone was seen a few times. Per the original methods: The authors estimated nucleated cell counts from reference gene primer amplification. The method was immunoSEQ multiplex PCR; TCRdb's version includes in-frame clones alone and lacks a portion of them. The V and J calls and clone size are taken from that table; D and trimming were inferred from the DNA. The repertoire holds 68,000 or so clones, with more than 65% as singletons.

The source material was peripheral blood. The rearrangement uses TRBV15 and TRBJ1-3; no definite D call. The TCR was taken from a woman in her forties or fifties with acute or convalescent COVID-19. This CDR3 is CATTSFSENTIYF. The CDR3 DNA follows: TGTGCCACCACGTCCTTCAGTGAAAACACCATATATTTT.